This is a list of T cell receptor beta chains from one sample in a study of T cell changes during pregnancy in multiple sclerosis. The method was immunoSEQ multiplex PCR; TCRdb's version includes in-frame clones alone and lacks a portion of them. The sample yields around 100,000 clones, over 85% seen once. Here the sequenced sample was peripheral blood, taken in the second trimester of pregnancy. The source is a female donor with multiple sclerosis, enrolled in a pregnancy study. Each CDR3 is given with its conserved first and last residue. The D gene is left open where the match is weak. For some rows the clone size is stated as once, few or many, or as a class when expanded; others skip it.

J gene,clone size,V gene,D gene,CDR3 protein,CDR3 DNA
TRBJ2-1,.,TRBV9,TRBD1,CASSPLPGQGAHEQFF,TGTGCCAGCAGCCCCCTACCGGGACAGGGGGCCCATGAGCAGTTCTTC
TRBJ2-7,.,TRBV5-4,.,CASSPGQDYEQYF,TGTGCCAGCAGCCCTGGTCAGGACTACGAGCAGTACTTC
TRBJ1-1,once,TRBV5-1,.,CASSLDPPGTEAFF,TGCGCCAGCAGCTTGGACCCCCCAGGGACTGAAGCTTTCTTT
TRBJ2-5,.,TRBV5-4,TRBD2,CASSSGTSGRAEETQYF,TGTGCCAGCAGTTCCGGGACTAGCGGGAGGGCGGAGGAGACCCAGTACTTC
TRBJ2-3,.,TRBV5-4,TRBD2,CASSPGLAETDTQYF,TGTGCCAGCAGCCCCGGACTAGCCGAGACAGATACGCAGTATTTT
TRBJ2-1,once,TRBV27,.,CASKFGISYEQFF,TGTGCCAGCAAATTCGGGATCTCGTATGAGCAGTTCTTC
TRBJ2-1,.,TRBV19,TRBD2,CASRGLAGGLTEQFF,TGTGCCAGTAGGGGACTAGCGGGGGGGCTTACTGAGCAGTTCTTC
TRBJ1-2,.,TRBV27,.,CASSLSGAGGYTF,TGTGCCAGCAGTTTATCCGGCGCCGGGGGCTACACCTTC
TRBJ2-7,.,TRBV7-2,TRBD2,CASSLSGGYEQYF,TGTGCCAGCAGCCTAAGCGGGGGCTACGAGCAGTACTTC
TRBJ2-1,.,TRBV7-7,TRBD2,CASSKRSRTSGGDYNEQFF,TGTGCCAGCAGCAAAAGGTCCAGGACTAGCGGGGGGGATTACAATGAGCAGTTCTTC
TRBJ2-2,.,TRBV2,.,CASSADSGELFF,TGTGCCAGCAGTGCGGACAGCGGGGAGCTGTTTTTT
TRBJ2-1,few,TRBV7-3,.,CASSSGPGAEQFF,TGTGCCAGCAGCTCCGGACCGGGAGCTGAGCAGTTCTTC